What follows describes a single T cell receptor (beta chain). CDR1 MNHEY and CDR2 SVGAGI come from the germline V gene. The germline V and J ends were trimmed by 0 bases and 3 bases, with 8 bases remaining between them. CDR3 length: 14 residues. This sample is drawn from a study of control samples from healthy donors and cancer patients. The table came from immunoSEQ multiplex PCR; TCRdb's copy has only in-frame clones and leaves some out. The sample yields over 100,000 clones, roughly 91% seen once. This chain links TRBV6-5 with TRBJ1-2; D uncertain. This receptor was identified in a woman aged 50 to 60 in good health. Sequenced sample: blood. CDR3 amino acids: CASSYSAGDYGYTF. The CDR3 bases are TGTGCCAGCAGTTACTCAGCAGGCGACTATGGCTACACCTTC.